The 3 T cell receptor beta chains reported below all come from one sample, sequenced in a study of CXCR3-negative and CXCR3-positive naive CD8 T cells. Via 5' RACE with UMI labels, TRB cDNA libraries were prepared. TCRdb reprocessed the 5' RACE reads and reports one entry per CDR3 protein, with no DNA. The sample table sets out 150,000 to 160,000 distinct CDR3 sequences. Study-level findings and limits: CXCR3-positive naive cells had TRB CDR3s that were more hydrophobic than CXCR3-negative naive cells had.

The antigens these receptors bind are not known. The sample taken for sequencing was naive CXCR3+ CD8+ T cells from blood. Subset here: CD45RO-CCR7+CD27+CD95- naive CD8+ T cells expressing CXCR3 (TNR3+). The source of these receptors is a human donor in good health. Some clones in this sample may be carry-over from other donors' samples.

V usage is TRBV11-2 and J usage is TRBJ2-2; TCRdb names TRBD1, which stays unverified in the absence of DNA. Germline assignment: CDR1 SGHAT and CDR2 FQNNGV. The CDR3 length is 16 residues. The chain's CDR3 is CASSRNMDSDTGELFF.

This chain joins TRBV12-3 or TRBV12-4 and TRBJ2-1; TCRdb picks TRBD1, but there is no DNA to check that call. This CDR3 has 18 amino acids. CDR3 sequence: CASSTETGLGVSYNEQFF.

This chain uses TRBV27 with TRBJ2-1; the D call from TCRdb, TRBD2, cannot be confirmed without DNA. The germline CDR1 and CDR2 sequences are MNHEY and SMNVEV (reference sequence). The CDR3 is 15 amino acids. The CDR3 region is CASSSGLAGGPGQFF.